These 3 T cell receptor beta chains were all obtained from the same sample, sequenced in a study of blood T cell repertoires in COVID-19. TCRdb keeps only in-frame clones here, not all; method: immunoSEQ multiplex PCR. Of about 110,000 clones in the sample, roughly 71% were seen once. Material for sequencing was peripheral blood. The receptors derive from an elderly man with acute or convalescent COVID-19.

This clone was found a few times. Written as DNA, the CDR3 is TGTGCCAGCAGTGATACAACGAGCGTCAATCAGCCCCAGCATTTT. Translating it yields CASSDTTSVNQPQHF. The rearrangement joins TRBV2 to TRBJ1-5; D remains ambiguous. The CDR3 extends over 15 amino acids. The V gene's germline CDR1 is SNHLY and CDR2 FYNNEI. V lost 3 bases and J 3 bases, leaving 12 bases between the germline ends.

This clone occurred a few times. The CDR3 DNA reads TGTGCCAGCAGTTCCCTCTCCAGGGGTTCCTACAATGAGCAGTTCTTC. Translation: CASSSLSRGSYNEQFF. This chain connects TRBV6-5 to TRBJ2-1; D possibly corresponds to TRBD1 (6 bases). The germline V and J ends were trimmed by 4 bases and 1 base, with 14 bases remaining between them. CDR1 and CDR2 (germline): MNHEY, SVGAGI. The CDR3 runs 16 residues.

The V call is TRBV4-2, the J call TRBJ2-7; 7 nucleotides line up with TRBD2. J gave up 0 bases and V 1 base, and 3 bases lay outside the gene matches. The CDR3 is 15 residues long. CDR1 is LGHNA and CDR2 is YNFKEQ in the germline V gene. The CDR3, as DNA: TGTGCCAGCAGCCAAGTGCGGGAGAGCTCCTACGAGCAGTACTTC. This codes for CASSQVRESSYEQYF.